Presented here are 4 T cell receptor beta chains from one specimen sequenced in a study of blood T cell repertoires in COVID-19. Here immunoSEQ multiplex PCR was the method, and the copy in TCRdb shows in-frame clones only, minus some. The sample gives fewer than 400,000 clones, about 90% of which show up once; around 1.9% is in the top ten. What was sequenced was peripheral blood. Receptors originate from a woman younger than 45 with COVID-19, enrolled during active disease.

The gene calls are TRBV15 and TRBJ2-2, with unresolved D. Germline V gene data show CDR1 as LNHNV and CDR2 as YYDKDF (reference sequence). The V gene lost 2 bases and the J gene lost 6 bases, with 10 bases spanning the gap. The CDR3 is 14 residues long. The chain's CDR3 is CATSRPSLAGELFF. DNA for the CDR3: TGTGCCACCAGCAGACCTAGTCTCGCCGGGGAGCTGTTTTTT.

The rearrangement links TRBV6-1 to TRBJ1-4; tentative D call: TRBD1 (6 bases). Germline V gene data show CDR1 as MNHNS and CDR2 as SASEGT. CDR3 length equals 14 residues. V lost 3 bases and J 7 bases, leaving 12 bases between the germline ends. The CDR3 coding sequence is TGTGCCAGCAGTGAGTTACAGGGAACTGAAAAACTGTTTTTT. It codes for CASSELQGTEKLFF.

V and J are TRBV2 and TRBJ1-2; 7 nucleotides line up with TRBD1. V shed 0 bases, J shed 10 bases, and the junction held 11 bases outside the gene matches. CDR3 length equals 15 residues. Germline CDR1 SNHLY, CDR2 FYNNEI. CDR3 nucleotide sequence: TGTGCCAGCAGTGAAGCGAATGTCGGGACAGCTCTCTACACCTTC. Residues: CASSEANVGTALYTF.

V and J are TRBV11-2 and TRBJ2-7; tentatively, D is TRBD2 (5 bases). With 0 bases removed from V and 1 base from J, the gap between germline ends came to 16 bases. This CDR3 has 17 residues. CDR1 and CDR2 (germline): SGHAT, FQNNGV. CDR3 in amino acids: CASSLDALRAGSYEQYV. The CDR3 nucleotides read TGTGCCAGCAGCTTAGATGCCCTCCGCGCGGGTTCCTACGAGCAGTACGTC.